This T cell receptor beta chain was obtained from a study of early T cells in non-severe SARS-CoV-2 infection. A few counts support this clonotype. Individual cDNA molecules were tagged with unique molecular identifiers, the study reported. MiXCR, run by TCRdb on the 5' RACE reads, gives a single entry per CDR3 protein. The sample lists 65,000 to 95,000 distinct CDR3 sequences, 14% seen once, with approximately 11% in the top ten. The CDR3 covers 13 residues. The V end lost 0 bases, the J end lost 10 bases, and 12 bases lay between the germline ends. Germline V lookup: CDR1 KGHSH, CDR2 LQKENI. The sequence was collected from an adult who was a healthcare worker with PCR-confirmed SARS-CoV-2 infection or an uninfected control (not recorded which). The gene calls are TRBV18 and TRBJ1-1; D remains unclear. The sequenced material came from whole blood. The CDR3 loop reads CASSPPNRVVAFF. The CDR3 DNA is TGTGCCAGCTCACCACCTAATCGAGTTGTAGCTTTCTTT.